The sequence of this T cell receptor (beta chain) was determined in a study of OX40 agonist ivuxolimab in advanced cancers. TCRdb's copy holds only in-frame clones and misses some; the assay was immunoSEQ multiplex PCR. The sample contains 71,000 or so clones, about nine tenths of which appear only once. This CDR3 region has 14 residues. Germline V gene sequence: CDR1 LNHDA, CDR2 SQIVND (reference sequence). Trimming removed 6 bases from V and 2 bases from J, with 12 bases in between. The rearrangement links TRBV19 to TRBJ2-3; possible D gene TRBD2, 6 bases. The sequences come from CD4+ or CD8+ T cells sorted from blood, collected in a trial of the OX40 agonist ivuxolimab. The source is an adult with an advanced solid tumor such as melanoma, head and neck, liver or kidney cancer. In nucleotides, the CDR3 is TGTGCCAGTAGGCGGGACTCGAACACAGATACGCAGTATTTT. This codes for CASRRDSNTDTQYF. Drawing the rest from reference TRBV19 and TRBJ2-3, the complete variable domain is DGGITQSPKYLFRKEGQNVTLSCEQNLNHDAMYWYRQDPGQGLRLIYYSQIVNDFQKGDIAEGYSVSREKKESFPLTVTSAQKNPTAFYLCASRRDSNTDTQYFGPGTRLTVL.